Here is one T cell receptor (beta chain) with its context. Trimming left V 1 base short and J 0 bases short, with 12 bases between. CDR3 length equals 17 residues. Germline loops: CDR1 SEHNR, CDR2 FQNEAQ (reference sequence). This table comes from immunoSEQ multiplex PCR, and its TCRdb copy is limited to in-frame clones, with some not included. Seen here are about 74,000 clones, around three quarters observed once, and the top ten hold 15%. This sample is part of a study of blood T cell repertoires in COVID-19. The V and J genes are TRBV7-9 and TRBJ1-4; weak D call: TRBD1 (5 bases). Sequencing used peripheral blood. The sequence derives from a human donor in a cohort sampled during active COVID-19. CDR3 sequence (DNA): TGTGCCAGCAGCTTAGAACGGAGCAGGGCAACTAATGAAAAACTGTTTTTT. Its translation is CASSLERSRATNEKLFF.